The clone carrying this TCR beta chain was counted a single time. The source of the sample is a study of T cells in localized non-small cell lung cancer. Generated by immunoSEQ multiplex PCR, the TCRdb table keeps only in-frame clones and is missing some. The sample lists under 55,000 clones, roughly 90% occurring once. V was pared by 1 base and J by 7 bases, with 8 bases between. Germline values: CDR1 MNHEY, CDR2 SVGAGI. This CDR3 is built from 13 residues. This chain joins TRBV6-5 and TRBJ2-1, with D possibly matching TRBD1 (5 bases). Sequenced material: PBMCs, taken before any cancer treatment. The sequence was obtained from a woman between 35 and 70 years old with stage II lung adenocarcinoma. CDR3 loop: CASSYYRSNEQFF. The CDR3 DNA follows: TGTGCCAGCAGTTACTACAGGTCGAATGAGCAGTTCTTC.